This TCR beta chain was obtained from a study of blood T cell repertoires in COVID-19. Study context: Nucleic acid was either cDNA or gDNA, and it came from T cells, B-cell-depleted T cells, or PBMCs.

Profiled with immunoSEQ multiplex PCR; TCRdb holds only in-frame clones, not every one. The table lists some 270,000 clones, approximately 85% of them singletons. Followed longitudinally, the Seattle patients had been enrolled during active infection. This CDR3 has 13 amino acids. The germline V gene has CDR1 MDHEN and CDR2 SYDVKM. V was pared by 2 bases and J by 7 bases, with 8 bases between. The sample consisted of peripheral blood. The TCR sequence derives from a human donor with COVID-19, enrolled during active disease. The donor label of this sample is uncertain. This chain joins TRBV28 and TRBJ2-2; D not resolved. Here the CDR3 reads CASSLRRIGELFF. Here the CDR3 DNA reads TGTGCCAGCAGTTTAAGGCGGATCGGGGAGCTGTTTTTT.